The rows below give T cell receptor beta chains drawn from one sample of a study of Graves' ophthalmopathy and Graves' hyperthyroidism. A single record per CDR3 protein comes from TCRdb applying MiXCR to the multiplex PCR reads. The sample contains about 210,000 distinct CDR3 sequences, roughly 27% of which appear only once. Sequencing was carried out using peripheral blood. The receptors stem from a man aged 45-65 years with Graves' ophthalmopathy. CDR3s include the opening cysteine and the closing phenylalanine or tryptophan. The order of the fields is clone size, J gene, V gene, CDR3 protein. Clone size is given for some rows only: seen once, a few or many times, or a class if the clone is expanded.

abundance: once
j_gene: TRBJ2-7
v_gene: TRBV12-3/TRBV12-4
CDR3aa: CASSLGLQSEQYF

abundance: many
j_gene: TRBJ2-4
v_gene: TRBV19
CDR3aa: CASSTDGTVKNIQYF

abundance: -
j_gene: TRBJ1-1
v_gene: TRBV6-1
CDR3aa: CASVGTMNTEAFF

abundance: many
j_gene: TRBJ2-7
v_gene: TRBV7-9
CDR3aa: CASSGDNPYEQYF

abundance: many
j_gene: TRBJ2-6
v_gene: TRBV10-2
CDR3aa: CASSDRSGANVLTF

abundance: many
j_gene: TRBJ1-2
v_gene: TRBV4-1
CDR3aa: CASRGGSVDSVYGYTF

abundance: many
j_gene: TRBJ1-2
v_gene: TRBV28
CDR3aa: CASRYNGGLHGYTF

abundance: many
j_gene: TRBJ2-7
v_gene: TRBV3-1
CDR3aa: CASSQAGVYEQYF

abundance: few
j_gene: TRBJ2-7
v_gene: TRBV19
CDR3aa: CASSARTFTYEQYF

abundance: many
j_gene: TRBJ2-5
v_gene: TRBV6-2/TRBV6-3
CDR3aa: CASSYLTSGKETQYF

abundance: many
j_gene: TRBJ2-2
v_gene: TRBV30
CDR3aa: CAWSEESRGGELFF

abundance: -
j_gene: TRBJ2-5
v_gene: TRBV6-5
CDR3aa: CASSFLRGNQETQYF

abundance: many
j_gene: TRBJ1-2
v_gene: TRBV6-5
CDR3aa: CATGSQWTANYGYTF

abundance: many
j_gene: TRBJ1-5
v_gene: TRBV6-2/TRBV6-3
CDR3aa: CASSNSRGLGNQPQHF

abundance: many
j_gene: TRBJ2-7
v_gene: TRBV7-8
CDR3aa: CASSPPPSYEQYF

abundance: many
j_gene: TRBJ2-3
v_gene: TRBV29-1
CDR3aa: CSVEPYRVGTDTQYF

abundance: -
j_gene: TRBJ2-7
v_gene: TRBV15
CDR3aa: CATSRDQGRGSHEQYF

abundance: many
j_gene: TRBJ2-7
v_gene: TRBV27
CDR3aa: CASSWGTAYEQYF

abundance: few
j_gene: TRBJ2-5
v_gene: TRBV3-1
CDR3aa: CASSQVGSVGAETQYF

abundance: many
j_gene: TRBJ1-1
v_gene: TRBV29-1
CDR3aa: CSATGQGRPEAFF

abundance: -
j_gene: TRBJ1-5
v_gene: TRBV29-1
CDR3aa: CSARTGDQPQHF

abundance: many
j_gene: TRBJ2-7
v_gene: TRBV7-2
CDR3aa: CASSLRQLQVYEQYF

abundance: -
j_gene: TRBJ2-5
v_gene: TRBV6-5
CDR3aa: CASSYNSRETQYF

abundance: many
j_gene: TRBJ2-7
v_gene: TRBV6-2/TRBV6-3
CDR3aa: CASSSLGVSSYEQYF

abundance: -
j_gene: TRBJ2-7
v_gene: TRBV20-1
CDR3aa: CSARERGLAGVASYEQYF

abundance: once
j_gene: TRBJ2-7
v_gene: TRBV28
CDR3aa: CASSPPSGSHYKEQYF

abundance: many
j_gene: TRBJ2-7
v_gene: TRBV28
CDR3aa: CASSPPNSYEQYF

abundance: many
j_gene: TRBJ2-5
v_gene: TRBV12-5
CDR3aa: CASGTDQVAEETQYF

abundance: -
j_gene: TRBJ2-7
v_gene: TRBV28
CDR3aa: CASTRTGTGLEQYF

abundance: few
j_gene: TRBJ2-5
v_gene: TRBV6-2/TRBV6-3
CDR3aa: CASSQRLAGGETQYF

abundance: -
j_gene: TRBJ1-1
v_gene: TRBV28
CDR3aa: CASSFAPLFGTEAFF

abundance: -
j_gene: TRBJ1-2
v_gene: TRBV24-1
CDR3aa: CATSDAYRRYGYTF

abundance: many
j_gene: TRBJ1-2
v_gene: TRBV28
CDR3aa: CASSLTPLRQGVSGYTF

abundance: -
j_gene: TRBJ1-2
v_gene: TRBV10-3
CDR3aa: CAISMGGGSYNYGYTF

abundance: many
j_gene: TRBJ2-7
v_gene: TRBV29-1
CDR3aa: CSVCPGQGTYEQYF

abundance: many
j_gene: TRBJ2-5
v_gene: TRBV7-9
CDR3aa: CASSLVDQEETQYF

abundance: -
j_gene: TRBJ2-5
v_gene: TRBV6-2/TRBV6-3
CDR3aa: CASSSRDVGTQYF

abundance: few
j_gene: TRBJ2-2
v_gene: TRBV30
CDR3aa: CAWRQKGQGYTGELFF

abundance: many
j_gene: TRBJ2-5
v_gene: TRBV10-1
CDR3aa: CASRGRGLARQETQYF

abundance: many
j_gene: TRBJ2-7
v_gene: TRBV12-3/TRBV12-4
CDR3aa: CASSPGTRGEQYF

abundance: many
j_gene: TRBJ2-5
v_gene: TRBV7-3
CDR3aa: CASSLGGSPSETQYF

abundance: many
j_gene: TRBJ2-7
v_gene: TRBV6-1
CDR3aa: CASSSLAGASYEQYF

abundance: many
j_gene: TRBJ1-6
v_gene: TRBV27
CDR3aa: CASRPSAGSFSHPLHF

abundance: many
j_gene: TRBJ1-1
v_gene: TRBV5-1
CDR3aa: CASSKTARNTEAFF

abundance: many
j_gene: TRBJ2-4
v_gene: TRBV28
CDR3aa: CASSFLTSGGKNIQYF

abundance: many
j_gene: TRBJ2-7
v_gene: TRBV5-1
CDR3aa: CASSLDLGPYEQYF

abundance: many
j_gene: TRBJ2-7
v_gene: TRBV7-8
CDR3aa: CASSRGTNTYEQYF

abundance: many
j_gene: TRBJ2-5
v_gene: TRBV2
CDR3aa: CASRVGVRSTQYF

abundance: many
j_gene: TRBJ2-6
v_gene: TRBV5-1
CDR3aa: CASSIGASGANVLTF

abundance: many
j_gene: TRBJ2-7
v_gene: TRBV11-2
CDR3aa: CASSLGLGGGRGSSYEQYF

abundance: many
j_gene: TRBJ2-5
v_gene: TRBV7-9
CDR3aa: CASTMPEYQETQYF

abundance: -
j_gene: TRBJ2-7
v_gene: TRBV7-2
CDR3aa: CASSLGGGRAPEQYF

abundance: many
j_gene: TRBJ2-7
v_gene: TRBV7-9
CDR3aa: CASSFYGNYEQYF

abundance: many
j_gene: TRBJ2-7
v_gene: TRBV2
CDR3aa: CASSEAGTPGGQYF

abundance: -
j_gene: TRBJ2-5
v_gene: TRBV7-3
CDR3aa: CASSPTSGKETQYF

abundance: many
j_gene: TRBJ2-5
v_gene: TRBV24-1
CDR3aa: CATVPDIQETQYF

abundance: many
j_gene: TRBJ2-2
v_gene: TRBV6-1
CDR3aa: CASRPPAGELFF